This T cell receptor (beta chain) was sequenced for a study of identical twins. Study outcomes and limitations: There is a chance that invariant MAIT and iNKT cells partially muddied zero-insertion analyses. Out-of-frame sharing of TCR alpha in monozygotic twins was underestimated by models.

Turning to this clonotype: Antigen: not known.

MiXCR, applied by TCRdb to the 5' RACE reads, yields one record per CDR3 protein. The repertoire holds just over 500,000 distinct CDR3 sequences, with about 20% as singletons. The CDR3 totals 13 residues. V was pared by 3 bases and J by 4 bases, with 12 bases between. Germline CDR1 reads DFQATT; CDR2 reads SNEGSKA (reference sequence). The sample was also linked to a second study, of T cells expressing NK-cell markers. That report adds: These same clonotypes (in a handful of donors) also led the CD3+CD56-NKG2C+ fraction.

Material for sequencing was CD4+ T cells sorted from blood. The chain has TRBV20-1 and TRBJ1-2; D not certain. This TCR was recovered from a woman aged 18-29 years in good health. The CDR3 DNA follows: TGCAGTGCTAGTGGGAGTTTATCCTATGGCTACACCTTC. Residues: CSASGSLSYGYTF.